Listed below are T cell receptor beta chains from one sample, sequenced in a study of T-cell reconstitution after alpha-beta-depleted transplantation in children. MiXCR, applied by TCRdb to the PCR reads, yields one record per CDR3 protein. The sample consists of some 200,000 distinct CDR3 sequences, roughly 8.1% of them appearing once. Specimen: PBMCs, mostly from graft donor cells, collected 360 days after TCRalphabeta/CD19-depleted stem cell transplant. The receptors were gathered from a male patient between 2 and 10 years old who had a stem cell transplant for acute myeloid leukemia, so the T cells may come from the graft donor. Each CDR3 is given with its conserved first and last residue. Each record gives: D gene, J gene, V gene, clone size, CDR3 protein, CDR3 DNA. D genes are given only for firm matches. Size is stated for part of the rows, as once, few or many counts, or as a class when the clone is expanded.

TRBD1 TRBJ2-2 TRBV12-3/TRBV12-4 few CASRVQGISTGELFF TGTGCCAGCAGGGTACAGGGGATAAGCACCGGGGAGCTGTTTTTT
NA TRBJ2-1 TRBV2 many CASSTDFYNEQFF TGTGCCAGCAGTACGGACTTCTACAATGAGCAGTTCTTC
NA TRBJ2-1 TRBV7-8 few CASSIGTLYNEQFF TGTGCCAGCAGCATCGGGACACTATACAATGAGCAGTTCTTC
NA TRBJ2-5 TRBV7-8 few CASSQNRETQYF TGTGCCAGCAGCCAAAATCGGGAGACCCAGTACTTC
NA TRBJ2-2 TRBV6-2/TRBV6-3 few CASRLQVTGELFF TGTGCCAGCAGACTACAGGTCACCGGGGAGCTGTTTTTT
NA TRBJ2-1 TRBV6-5 many CASSGTVNEQFF TGTGCCAGCAGTGGGACTGTTAATGAGCAGTTCTTC
TRBD2 TRBJ2-1 TRBV18 few CASSPPGLGNLNEQFF TGTGCCAGCTCACCACCGGGACTAGGAAATTTGAATGAGCAGTTCTTC
NA TRBJ1-6 TRBV20-1 many CSARGTGGNSPLHF TGCAGTGCTAGAGGAACAGGCGGTAATTCACCCCTCCACTTT
TRBD1 TRBJ2-7 TRBV20-1 many CSATVQGARYEQYF TGCAGTGCTACGGTACAGGGGGCGAGGTACGAGCAGTACTTC
NA TRBJ1-1 TRBV11-2 few CASSLGAMGIGSF TGTGCCAGCAGCTTAGGGGCCATGGGGATAGGGAGCTTC
TRBD1 TRBJ2-5 TRBV20-1 many CSATGQGWKETQYF TGCAGTGCCACGGGACAGGGGTGGAAAGAGACCCAGTACTTC
NA TRBJ2-7 TRBV20-1 many CSASLSGYEQYF TGCAGTGCTAGTTTAAGCGGCTACGAGCAGTACTTC
NA TRBJ2-7 TRBV5-5 few CASSPAARVSYEQYF TGTGCCAGCAGCCCGGCCGCCAGGGTTTCCTACGAGCAGTACTTC
NA TRBJ1-2 TRBV12-3/TRBV12-4 many CASVPPGKGNYGYTF TGTGCCAGCGTCCCACCTGGGAAGGGGAACTATGGCTACACCTTC
NA TRBJ2-5 TRBV29-1 few CSVEGTRQDQETQYF TGCAGCGTTGAAGGGACCAGACAGGACCAAGAGACCCAGTACTTC
NA TRBJ1-5 TRBV7-2 NA CASSRANGNQPQHF TGTGCCAGCAGCAGGGCAAACGGCAATCAGCCCCAGCATTTT
NA TRBJ1-2 TRBV12-3/TRBV12-4 NA CASSLAWRDGYGYTF TGTGCCAGCAGTTTAGCGTGGCGGGACGGCTATGGCTACACCTTC
NA TRBJ2-2 TRBV7-2 few CASSFHRYAGELFF TGTGCCAGCAGCTTCCACAGATATGCCGGGGAGCTGTTTTTT
TRBD2 TRBJ2-3 TRBV5-1 NA CASSGGGRTDTQYF TGCGCCAGCAGTGGCGGGGGGCGAACAGATACGCAGTATTTT
NA TRBJ1-5 TRBV7-2 few CASSLDRDWPPQHF TGTGCCAGCAGCTTAGATCGGGATTGGCCGCCCCAGCATTTT
NA TRBJ2-5 TRBV6-2/TRBV6-3 few CASSLNSETQYF TGTGCCAGCAGCTTAAACTCCGAGACCCAGTACTTC
NA TRBJ2-1 TRBV14 few CASSQVEGTNEQFF TGTGCCAGCAGCCAAGTTGAGGGGACGAATGAGCAGTTCTTC
NA TRBJ2-7 TRBV4-3 few CASSLGLAKGIYEQYF TGCGCCAGCAGTTTGGGACTGGCGAAGGGGATATACGAGCAGTACTTC
TRBD2 TRBJ2-5 TRBV5-1 few CASSGGLAGGQETQYF TGCGCCAGCAGCGGCGGACTAGCGGGGGGGCAAGAGACCCAGTACTTC
NA TRBJ2-3 TRBV10-3 many CAISLGGPTDTQYF TGTGCCATCAGCCTCGGAGGTCCCACAGATACGCAGTATTTT
TRBD1 TRBJ2-2 TRBV12-3/TRBV12-4 NA CASKGQGATGELFF TGTGCCAGCAAGGGACAGGGGGCCACCGGGGAGCTGTTTTTT
NA TRBJ1-4 TRBV20-1 many CSAHRTVSEKLFF TGCAGTGCCCACCGGACAGTTTCTGAAAAACTGTTTTTT
NA TRBJ1-1 TRBV27 many CASSVHGGNTEAFF TGTGCCAGCAGTGTTCACGGCGGGAACACTGAAGCTTTCTTT
NA TRBJ2-5 TRBV6-5 few CASSYGTGIQETQYF TGTGCCAGCAGTTACGGTACAGGGATACAAGAGACCCAGTACTTC
TRBD2 TRBJ2-7 TRBV7-2 few CASSLLADTGGSFEQYF TGTGCCAGCAGCTTATTGGCTGATACTGGCGGGAGTTTCGAGCAGTACTTC
NA TRBJ2-1 TRBV5-1 NA CASSFWTVYNEQFF TGCGCCAGCAGCTTTTGGACGGTATACAATGAGCAGTTCTTC
NA TRBJ2-3 TRBV12-3/TRBV12-4 few CASSFYSPSTDTQYF TGTGCCAGCAGTTTTTACTCGCCTAGCACAGATACGCAGTATTTT
NA TRBJ2-1 TRBV29-1 NA CSVAVDEQFF TGCAGCGTTGCCGTGGATGAGCAGTTCTTC
TRBD1 TRBJ2-1 TRBV11-1 many CASSSYRGGSYNEQFF TGTGCCAGCAGCTCCTACAGGGGCGGCTCCTACAATGAGCAGTTCTTC
TRBD1 TRBJ1-2 TRBV6-5 NA CASSYSSGTGGYTF TGTGCCAGCAGTTACTCGAGTGGGACAGGCGGCTACACCTTC
NA TRBJ2-1 TRBV6-1 many CASRPKRVVGEQFF TGTGCCAGCAGGCCTAAGCGGGTCGTCGGTGAGCAGTTCTTC
NA TRBJ2-7 TRBV9 many CASSVGGQTYEQYF TGTGCCAGCAGCGTAGGAGGACAGACCTACGAGCAGTACTTC
TRBD2 TRBJ2-1 TRBV20-1 many CSARVSGRDNEQFF TGCAGTGCTAGGGTTAGCGGGAGGGACAATGAGCAGTTCTTC
NA TRBJ1-4 TRBV12-3/TRBV12-4 few CASRRTRATNEKLFF TGTGCCAGCAGAAGGACGCGGGCAACTAATGAAAAACTGTTTTTT
TRBD1 TRBJ1-3 TRBV7-1 NA CASSSRQGTSSGNTIYF TGTGCCAGCAGCTCTCGACAGGGGACAAGCTCTGGAAACACCATATATTTT
NA TRBJ2-7 TRBV29-1 many CSVEDHNQRGGSYEQYF TGCAGCGTTGAAGATCATAATCAGCGAGGGGGCTCCTACGAGCAGTACTTC
TRBD1 TRBJ2-7 TRBV27 NA CASTLAGTGIYEQYF TGTGCCAGCACCCTCGCAGGGACAGGCATATACGAGCAGTACTTC
TRBD2 TRBJ2-1 TRBV7-6 many CASSLAVSGGAYNEQFF TGTGCCAGCAGCTTAGCCGTGAGCGGGGGGGCCTACAATGAGCAGTTCTTC
NA TRBJ1-5 TRBV20-1 few CSAERHQNSNQPQHF TGCAGTGCTGAGAGACACCAAAATAGCAATCAGCCCCAGCATTTT
TRBD1 TRBJ2-1 TRBV30 NA CAWSPTGENNEQFF TGTGCCTGGAGTCCGACAGGGGAGAACAATGAGCAGTTCTTC
NA TRBJ2-5 TRBV20-1 few CSASQPWGETQYF TGCAGTGCTAGTCAGCCCTGGGGAGAGACCCAGTACTTC
NA TRBJ2-2 TRBV7-3 NA CASSLTGGPNTGELFF TGTGCCAGCAGCTTAACTGGTGGACCGAACACCGGGGAGCTGTTTTTT
TRBD1 TRBJ1-1 TRBV5-1 few CASSLESGTGLDTEAFF TGCGCCAGCAGCTTGGAGTCCGGGACAGGGTTGGATACTGAAGCTTTCTTT
NA TRBJ2-5 TRBV7-7 few CASSTPETQYF TGTGCTAGCAGCACACCGGAGACCCAGTACTTC
TRBD1 TRBJ2-1 TRBV29-1 many CSVGIGQVTYNEQFF TGCAGCGTTGGGATCGGACAGGTAACCTACAATGAGCAGTTCTTC
TRBD2 TRBJ2-2 TRBV7-9 few CASRTGTSGMNTGELFF TGTGCCAGCAGAACAGGGACTAGCGGGATGAACACCGGGGAGCTGTTTTTT
NA TRBJ2-1 TRBV5-1 many CASSLLENEQFF TGCGCCAGCAGCCTCCTAGAAAATGAGCAGTTCTTC
TRBD2 TRBJ2-3 TRBV5-6 many CASSPTGTTHTQYF TGTGCCAGCAGCCCCACCGGGACTACCCATACGCAGTATTTT
NA TRBJ2-7 TRBV27 NA CASSLSGEPYEQYF TGTGCCAGCAGTTTAAGCGGCGAGCCGTACGAGCAGTACTTC
NA TRBJ1-6 TRBV10-3 many CAISESAPAIGDSPLHF TGTGCCATCAGTGAGTCGGCTCCCGCAATAGGCGATTCACCCCTCCACTTT
TRBD1 TRBJ2-6 TRBV7-3 many CASSFMGQGTSGANVLTF TGTGCCAGCAGCTTCATGGGACAGGGGACTTCTGGGGCCAACGTCCTGACTTTC
TRBD1 TRBJ2-1 TRBV12-3/TRBV12-4 many CASSLDRNREQFF TGTGCCAGCAGTCTGGACAGGAATCGTGAGCAGTTCTTC